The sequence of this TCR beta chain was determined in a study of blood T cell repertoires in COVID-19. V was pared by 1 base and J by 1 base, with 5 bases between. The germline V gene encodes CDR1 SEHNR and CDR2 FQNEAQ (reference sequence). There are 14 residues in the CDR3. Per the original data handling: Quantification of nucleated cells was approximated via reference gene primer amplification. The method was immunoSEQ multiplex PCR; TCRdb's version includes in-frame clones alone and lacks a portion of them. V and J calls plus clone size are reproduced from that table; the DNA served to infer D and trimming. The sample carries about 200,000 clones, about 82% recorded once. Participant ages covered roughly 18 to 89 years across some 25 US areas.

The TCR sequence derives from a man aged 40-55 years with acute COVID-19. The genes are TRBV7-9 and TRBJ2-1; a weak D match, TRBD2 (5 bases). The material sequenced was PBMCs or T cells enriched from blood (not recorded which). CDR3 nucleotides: TGTGCCAGCAGCTTAGGGACTTCCTACAATGAGCAGTTCTTC. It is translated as CASSLGTSYNEQFF.